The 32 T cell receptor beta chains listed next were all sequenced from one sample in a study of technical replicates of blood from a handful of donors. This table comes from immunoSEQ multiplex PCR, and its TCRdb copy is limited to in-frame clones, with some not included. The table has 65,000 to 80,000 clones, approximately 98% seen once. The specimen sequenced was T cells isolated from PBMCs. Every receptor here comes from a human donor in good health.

CDR3 region: CASNLGGNEQYF. For the CDR3, the DNA is TGTGCCAGCAACCTAGGGGGAAACGAGCAGTACTTC. V is TRBV7-8 and J is TRBJ2-7; TRBD1 is a possible D gene (6 bases). This CDR3 is 12 amino acids long. The V gene lost 7 bases and the J gene lost 5 bases, with 12 bases spanning the gap. Per the germline V gene, CDR1 is SGHVS and CDR2 is FQNEAQ.

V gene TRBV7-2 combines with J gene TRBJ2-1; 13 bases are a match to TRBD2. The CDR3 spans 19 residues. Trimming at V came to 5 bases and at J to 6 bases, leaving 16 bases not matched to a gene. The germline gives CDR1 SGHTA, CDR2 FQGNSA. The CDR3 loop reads CASSTGLAGAFMRGNEQFF. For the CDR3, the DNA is TGTGCCAGCAGCACCGGACTAGCGGGAGCGTTTATGAGGGGCAATGAGCAGTTCTTC. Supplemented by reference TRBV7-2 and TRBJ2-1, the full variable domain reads GAGVSQSPSNKVTEKGKDVELRCDPISGHTALYWYRQSLGQGLEFLIYFQGNSAPDKSGLPSDRFSAERTGGSVSTLTIQRTQQEDSAVYLCASSTGLAGAFMRGNEQFFGPGTRLTVL.

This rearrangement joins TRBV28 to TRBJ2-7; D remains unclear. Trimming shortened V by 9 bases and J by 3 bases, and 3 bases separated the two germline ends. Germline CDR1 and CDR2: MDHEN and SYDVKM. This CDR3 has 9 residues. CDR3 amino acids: CASSYEQYF. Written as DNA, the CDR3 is TGTGCCAGTAGCTACGAGCAGTACTTC.

The CDR3 nucleotides are TGTGCCAGCAGTGAAGCGCCGGGGACTGAAGCTTTCTTT. This encodes CASSEAPGTEAFF. The chain carries TRBV2 and TRBJ1-1; D unclear. The CDR3 is 13 amino acids. V was clipped by 0 bases and J by 5 bases, with 7 bases between them. Germline V lookup: CDR1 SNHLY, CDR2 FYNNEI.

Here the CDR3 DNA reads TGTGCCAGCAGCTCTAGCCGGACAGGGCAAAACATTCAGTACTTC. Translation gives CASSSSRTGQNIQYF. The chain carries TRBV7-2 and TRBJ2-4; TRBD1 agrees at 8 bases. Germline CDR1 SGHTA, CDR2 FQGNSA. This CDR3 comprises 15 residues. With 4 bases clipped from V and 5 bases from J, the junction kept 7 bases outside the gene matches.

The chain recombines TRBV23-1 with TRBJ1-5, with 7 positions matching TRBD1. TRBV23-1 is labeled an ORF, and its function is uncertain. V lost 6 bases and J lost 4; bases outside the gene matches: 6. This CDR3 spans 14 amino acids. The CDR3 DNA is TGCGCCAGCAGGAGACAGGGTTGGAATCAGCCCCAGCATTTT. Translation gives CASRRQGWNQPQHF.

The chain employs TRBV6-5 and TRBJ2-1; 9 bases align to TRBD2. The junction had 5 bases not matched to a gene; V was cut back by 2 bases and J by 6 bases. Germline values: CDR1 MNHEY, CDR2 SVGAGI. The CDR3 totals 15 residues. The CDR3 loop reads CASSYASSGANEQFF. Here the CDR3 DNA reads TGTGCCAGCAGTTACGCGTCTAGCGGGGCCAATGAGCAGTTCTTC.

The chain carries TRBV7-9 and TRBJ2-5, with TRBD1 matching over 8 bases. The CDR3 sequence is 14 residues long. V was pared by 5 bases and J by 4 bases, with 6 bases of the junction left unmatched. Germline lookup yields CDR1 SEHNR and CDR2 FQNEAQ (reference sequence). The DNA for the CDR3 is TGTGCCAGCAGCCCTCGGACAGGGACAGAGACCCAGTACTTC. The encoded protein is CASSPRTGTETQYF.

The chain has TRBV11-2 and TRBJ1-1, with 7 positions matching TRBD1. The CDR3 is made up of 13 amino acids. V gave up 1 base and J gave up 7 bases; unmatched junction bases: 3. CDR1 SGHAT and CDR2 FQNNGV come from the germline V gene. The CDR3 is CASSLGTGGEAFF. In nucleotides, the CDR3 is TGTGCCAGCAGCTTAGGGACAGGAGGTGAAGCTTTCTTT.

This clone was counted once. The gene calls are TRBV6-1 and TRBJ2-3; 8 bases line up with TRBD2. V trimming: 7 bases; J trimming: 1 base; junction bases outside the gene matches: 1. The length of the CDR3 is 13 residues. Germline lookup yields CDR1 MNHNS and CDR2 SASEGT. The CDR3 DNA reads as TGTGCCAGCACGACTAGCGGCACAGATACGCAGTATTTT. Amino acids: CASTTSGTDTQYF.

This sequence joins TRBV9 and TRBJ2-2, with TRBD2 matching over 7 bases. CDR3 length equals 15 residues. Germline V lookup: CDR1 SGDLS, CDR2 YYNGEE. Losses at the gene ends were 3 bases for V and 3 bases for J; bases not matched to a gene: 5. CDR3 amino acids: CASSARTSYTGELFF. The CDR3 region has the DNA TGTGCCAGCAGCGCAAGGACTAGTTACACCGGGGAGCTGTTTTTT.

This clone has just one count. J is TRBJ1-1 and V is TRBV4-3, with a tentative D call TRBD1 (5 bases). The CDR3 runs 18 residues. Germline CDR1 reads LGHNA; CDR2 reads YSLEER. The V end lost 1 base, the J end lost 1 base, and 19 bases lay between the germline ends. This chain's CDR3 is CASSQGFTGTRENTEAFF. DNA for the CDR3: TGCGCCAGCAGCCAAGGATTTACCGGGACTCGCGAGAACACTGAAGCTTTCTTT.

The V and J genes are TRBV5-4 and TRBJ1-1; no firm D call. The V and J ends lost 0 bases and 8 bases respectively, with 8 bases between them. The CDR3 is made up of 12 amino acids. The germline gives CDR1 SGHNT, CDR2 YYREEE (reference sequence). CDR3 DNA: TGTGCCAGCAGCTTGGAAGCCAGGGAAGCTTTCTTT. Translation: CASSLEAREAFF.

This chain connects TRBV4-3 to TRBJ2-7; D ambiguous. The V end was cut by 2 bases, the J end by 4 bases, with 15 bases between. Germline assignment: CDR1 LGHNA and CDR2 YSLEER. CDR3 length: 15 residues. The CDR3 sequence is CASSQLVFSSYEQYF. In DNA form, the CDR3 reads TGCGCCAGCAGCCAACTCGTCTTTTCGTCGTACGAGCAGTACTTC.

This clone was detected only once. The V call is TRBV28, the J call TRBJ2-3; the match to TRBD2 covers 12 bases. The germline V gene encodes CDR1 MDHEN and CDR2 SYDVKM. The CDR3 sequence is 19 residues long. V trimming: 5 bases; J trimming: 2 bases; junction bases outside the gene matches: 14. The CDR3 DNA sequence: TGTGCCAGCAGTATAGGGTATCTAGCGGGAGGGCCAAACACAGATACGCAGTATTTT. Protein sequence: CASSIGYLAGGPNTDTQYF. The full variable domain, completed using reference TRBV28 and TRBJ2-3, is DVKVTQSSRYLVKRTGEKVFLECVQDMDHENMFWYRQDPGLGLRLIYFSYDVKMKEKGDIPEGYSVSREKKERFSLILESASTNQTSMYLCASSIGYLAGGPNTDTQYFGPGTRLTVL.

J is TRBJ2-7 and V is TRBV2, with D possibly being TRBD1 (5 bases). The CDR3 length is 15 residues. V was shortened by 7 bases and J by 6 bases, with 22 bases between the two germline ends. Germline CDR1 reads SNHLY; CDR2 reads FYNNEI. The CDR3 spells CASIQETPAVGEQYF. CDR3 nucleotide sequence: TGTGCCAGCATACAGGAGACCCCCGCCGTCGGCGAGCAGTACTTC.

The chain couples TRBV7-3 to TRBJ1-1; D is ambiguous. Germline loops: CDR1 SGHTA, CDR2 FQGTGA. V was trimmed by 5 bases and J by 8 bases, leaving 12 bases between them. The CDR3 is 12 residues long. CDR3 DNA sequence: TGTGCCAGCAGCCTCCCCCACGGGGAAGCTTTCTTT. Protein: CASSLPHGEAFF.

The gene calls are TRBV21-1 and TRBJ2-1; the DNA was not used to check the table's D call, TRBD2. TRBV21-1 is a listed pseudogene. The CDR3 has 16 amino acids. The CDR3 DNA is TGTGCCAGCAGCAAAGCTGTTAGCGGGCCCCTTGATGAGCAGTTCTTC. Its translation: CASSKAVSGPLDEQFF.

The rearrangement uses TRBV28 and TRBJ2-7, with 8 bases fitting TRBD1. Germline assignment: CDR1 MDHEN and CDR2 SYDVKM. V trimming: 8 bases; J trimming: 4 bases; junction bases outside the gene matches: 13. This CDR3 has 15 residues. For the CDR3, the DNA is TGTGCCAGCGTTCCTCGACAGGGGTCGCGTTACGAGCAGTACTTC. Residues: CASVPRQGSRYEQYF.

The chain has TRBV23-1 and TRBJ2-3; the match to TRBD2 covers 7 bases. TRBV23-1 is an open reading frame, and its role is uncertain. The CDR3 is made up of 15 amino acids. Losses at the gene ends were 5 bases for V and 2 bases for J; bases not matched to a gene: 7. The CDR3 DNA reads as TGCGCCAGCAGTAATGGGACTACCTTCACAGATACGCAGTATTTT. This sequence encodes CASSNGTTFTDTQYF.

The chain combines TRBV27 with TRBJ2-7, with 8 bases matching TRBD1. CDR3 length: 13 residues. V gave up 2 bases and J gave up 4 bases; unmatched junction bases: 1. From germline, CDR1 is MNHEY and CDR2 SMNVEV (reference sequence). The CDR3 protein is CASSLQGAYEQYF. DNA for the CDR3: TGTGCCAGCAGTTTACAGGGGGCATACGAGCAGTACTTC.

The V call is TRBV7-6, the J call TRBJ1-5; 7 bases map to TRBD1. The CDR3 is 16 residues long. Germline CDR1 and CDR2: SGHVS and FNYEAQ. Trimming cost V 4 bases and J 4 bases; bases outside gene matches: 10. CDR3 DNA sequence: TGTGCCAGCAGCTCTCAGCCGCAGGGGGAAAATCAGCCCCAGCATTTT. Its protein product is CASSSQPQGENQPQHF. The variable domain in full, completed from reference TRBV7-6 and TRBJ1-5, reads GAGVSQSPRYKVTKRGQDVALRCDPISGHVSLYWYRQALGQGPEFLTYFNYEAQQDKSGLPNDRFSAERPEGSISTLTIQRTEQRDSAMYRCASSSQPQGENQPQHFGDGTRLSIL.

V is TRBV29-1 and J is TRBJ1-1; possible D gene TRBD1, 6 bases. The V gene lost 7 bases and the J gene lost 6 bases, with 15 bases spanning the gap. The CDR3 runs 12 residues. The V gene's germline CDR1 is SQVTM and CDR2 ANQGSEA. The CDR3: CSAETAGAEAFF. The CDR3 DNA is TGCAGCGCCGAGACGGCAGGGGCTGAAGCTTTCTTT.

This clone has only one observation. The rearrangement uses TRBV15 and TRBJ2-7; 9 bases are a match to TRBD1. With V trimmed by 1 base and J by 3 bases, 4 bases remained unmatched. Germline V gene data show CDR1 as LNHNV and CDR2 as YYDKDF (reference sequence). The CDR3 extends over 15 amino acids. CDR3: CATSRAGTGSYEQYF. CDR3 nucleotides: TGTGCCACCAGCAGAGCCGGGACAGGGAGCTACGAGCAGTACTTC.

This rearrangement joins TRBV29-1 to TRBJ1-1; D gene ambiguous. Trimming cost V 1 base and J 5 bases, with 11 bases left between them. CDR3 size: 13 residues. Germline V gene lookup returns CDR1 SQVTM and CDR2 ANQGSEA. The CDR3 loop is CSVEARLWTEAFF. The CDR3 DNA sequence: TGCAGCGTTGAAGCCCGACTCTGGACTGAAGCTTTCTTT.

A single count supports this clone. CDR3 coding DNA: TGTGCCAGCAGTTACAGCCGGACAGGGGTAGGCTACACCTTC. Translated, it gives CASSYSRTGVGYTF. J is TRBJ1-2 and V is TRBV6-5, with TRBD1 matching over 9 bases. Germline CDR1 MNHEY, CDR2 SVGAGI. With V trimmed by 2 bases and J by 8 bases, 6 bases remained unmatched. This CDR3 region has 14 residues.

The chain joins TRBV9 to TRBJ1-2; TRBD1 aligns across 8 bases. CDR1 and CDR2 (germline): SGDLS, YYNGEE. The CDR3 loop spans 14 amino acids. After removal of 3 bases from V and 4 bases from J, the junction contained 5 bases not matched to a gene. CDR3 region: CASSGVTGGYGYTF. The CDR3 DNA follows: TGTGCCAGCAGCGGCGTCACAGGGGGCTATGGCTACACCTTC.

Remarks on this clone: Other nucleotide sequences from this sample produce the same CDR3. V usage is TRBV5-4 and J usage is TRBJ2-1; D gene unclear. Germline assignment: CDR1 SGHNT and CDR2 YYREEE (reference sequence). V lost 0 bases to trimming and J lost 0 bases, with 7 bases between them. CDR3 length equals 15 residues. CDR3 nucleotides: TGTGCCAGCAGCTTGGACCTGAGCTCCTACAATGAGCAGTTCTTC. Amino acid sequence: CASSLDLSSYNEQFF.

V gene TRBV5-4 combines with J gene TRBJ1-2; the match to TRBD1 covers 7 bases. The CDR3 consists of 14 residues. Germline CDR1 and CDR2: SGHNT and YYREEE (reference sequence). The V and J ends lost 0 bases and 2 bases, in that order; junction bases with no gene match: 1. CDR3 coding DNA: TGTGCCAGCAGCTTGGCGACAGGGAACTATGGCTACACCTTC. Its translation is CASSLATGNYGYTF.

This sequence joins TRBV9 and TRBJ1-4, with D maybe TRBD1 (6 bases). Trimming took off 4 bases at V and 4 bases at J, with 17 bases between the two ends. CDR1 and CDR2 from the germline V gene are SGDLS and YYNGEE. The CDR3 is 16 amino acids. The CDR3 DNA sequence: TGTGCCAGCAGCTTTGGGTTACAGGGCGGTAATGAAAAACTGTTTTTT. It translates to CASSFGLQGGNEKLFF.

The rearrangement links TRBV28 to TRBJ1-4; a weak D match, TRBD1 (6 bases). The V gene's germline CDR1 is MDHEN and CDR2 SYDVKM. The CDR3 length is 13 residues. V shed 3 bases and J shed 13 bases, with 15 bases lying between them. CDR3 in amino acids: CASSLTGSSGLFF. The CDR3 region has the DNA TGTGCCAGCAGTTTGACAGGTAGCAGCGGACTGTTTTTT.

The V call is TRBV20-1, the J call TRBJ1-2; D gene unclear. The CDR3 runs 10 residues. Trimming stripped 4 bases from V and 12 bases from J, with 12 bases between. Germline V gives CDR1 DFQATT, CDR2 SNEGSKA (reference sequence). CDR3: CSAKRREDTF. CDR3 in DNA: TGCAGTGCTAAGAGGAGGGAGGACACCTTC.